What follows describes a single TCR beta chain. It has no known antigen specificity. Base qualities are not recorded, but no much larger clone differs from it by a single base. This specimen's time point label, per the study, means: patch test 3, about 24 weeks after DPC sensitization. The intended sense of this specimen's treatment or condition label: therapeutic diphenylcyclopropenone sensitization with weekly scalp DPC. At every patch-test visit, the blood draw took place before the patch test was put on. To be eligible, patients had to be aged 18 to 70, diagnosed with alopecia and judged suitable for DPC therapy, while pregnant patients were excluded. Total RNA was extracted from unfractionated whole blood that had been collected in Tempus Blood RNA tubes. The CDR3 numbers 12 residues from cysteine through phenylalanine. Just the 36-base CDR3 DNA is kept, in frame starting at base 1. The CDR1 and CDR2 encoded by the germline V gene are ENHRY and SYGVKD. V drops 10 bases and J drops 8 bases, leaving 15 bases in between.

The sample is drawn from a study of human T cells and chemical hapten exposure (dated by TCRdb to the early 2020s). Broadly, across the study: For sensitization, 2% DPC in acetone was applied to a roughly 2 cm by roughly 2 cm area of upper inner arm skin. Weekly therapeutic DPC doses were additionally applied to the scalp of patients throughout the roughly 25-week study period. Patch tests used Finn chambers with 0.01% DPC on the upper back, scored after 6 days by International Contact Dermatitis Research Group standards. The mostly female patient cohort included alopecia areata with under or over 50% scalp involvement, alopecia totalis and alopecia universalis. Libraries were pooled for sequencing, and variation in per-sample TCR yields was attributed mainly to small differences in library volumes within the pool. Peripheral blood TCR repertoire changes were tracked in vivo in alopecia patients during primary and secondary sensitization to the hapten diphenylcyclopropenone (DPC). Patient blood was sampled pre-sensitization (week 0) and at 2, 6 and about 24 weeks after DPC sensitization. Roughly 30 alopecia patients provided blood for TCR sequencing at one to four time points (pre-sensitization, 2, 6 and 24 weeks).

Points the paper makes about the study in general: The number of PT1 expanded TCRs positively correlated with patch test score, significant at thresholds 8, 16 and 32 but not 4. DPC sensitization did not change how many TCRs were above 1 in 1000 frequency, and no evidence was found of alterations in global repertoire structure. After repeated subsampling, the strength of the expansion versus patch-test correlation and the threshold at which it became significant changed. Alopecia, a presumed autoimmune disease, was present in all patients, so the immune response of the patients might differ from that of healthy individuals. Significantly more large CDR3 similarity clusters were formed by expanded TCRs than by pre-sensitization or healthy control sets, consistent with antigen-driven responses.

The library was made by RACE. The sequencing machine was a NextSeq 500. During library preparation, unique molecular identifiers were attached to individual cDNA molecules so that TCRs could be counted quantitatively and reproducibly. From each blood RNA sample, both TCR alpha and TCR beta chains were sequenced. Per the source publication's procedure: A median of roughly 99,000 TCRs per sample was observed, with a range of about 23,224 to 690,600. The Decombinator software suite was used to annotate V, J and CDR3 in the TCR reads. To make PS versus PT1 abundance plots, every sample was subsampled to the same number of TCRs (28,000). TCRs were defined as expanded if absent before sensitization and observed at least eight times at the 2-week time point. TCRdb reprocessed the public reads (quality trimming at Q25 with fastp, clone calling with MiXCR) and kept in-frame beta chains. All rows with the same CDR3 protein become a single entry with the most common DNA and genes. These V and J calls derive from TCRdb rather than the authors' analysis. For this sample there are about 120,000 distinct CDR3 sequences; 11% appear just once. The biggest ten clones account for 2% to 2.5% of the sample.

The V and J genes are TRBV10-3 and TRBJ2-1, with TRBD2 tentatively as D gene (5 bases match). The TCR sequence derives from a woman aged 45-60 years with alopecia areata. Some clones in this sample may be carry-over from other donors' samples. The input for sequencing was whole blood, taken in connection with sensitization to the hapten diphenylcyclopropenone (DPC). The nucleotides are TGTGCCACCACTACGGGGTACGATGAGCAGTTCTTC. The encoded protein is CATTTGYDEQFF.